This TCR beta chain was recorded in a study of T cells after yellow fever vaccination. Findings of the study overall: Repertoires sorted by FACS could include abundant clonotypes that are contaminants from the bulk population. The CD4 and CD8 compartments had a small share of their clonotypes in common. Boosting was followed by the reappearance of most primary-vaccination clones (approximately 97% CD4, under 90% CD8).

In TCRdb, the 5' RACE reads were re-called with MiXCR into one record per CDR3 protein. The sample includes approximately 110,000 distinct CDR3 sequences, 7.4% of them seen just once. Deletions cut 4 bases from V and 9 bases from J, with 19 bases between. The CDR3 is 15 amino acids. This clonotype occurred many times. Antigen unknown. Specimen: CD4+ T cells sorted from PBMCs, collected more than 8 days after the first yellow fever vaccination. This chain connects TRBV12-3 or TRBV12-4 to TRBJ2-1; D tentatively fits TRBD1 or TRBD2 (5 bases each). This sequence originates from a man between 18 and 29 years old who received the YFV17D yellow fever vaccine. The CDR3 DNA reads TGTGCCAGCAGTTCCGGGACCAACCTTCGTGGTGAGCAGTTCTTC. Translated: CASSSGTNLRGEQFF.